Reported below is one T cell receptor beta chain. Measured with immunoSEQ multiplex PCR; TCRdb has only the in-frame clones, and not every one. Here the sample spans about 130,000 clones, approximately 89% being singletons. The CDR3 spans 11 residues. In germline, CDR1 is SGHDT, CDR2 YYEEEE. V gave up 1 base and J gave up 6 bases, with 2 bases separating them. The sample belongs to a study of cytomegalovirus exposure and HLA in healthy donors. The chain links TRBV5-6 to TRBJ2-1; no clear D gene. The sample consisted of PBMCs. The clonotype was recovered from a woman aged 18-30 years in good health and CMV-seronegative. The DNA of the CDR3 is TGTGCCAGCAGCTTGCTCAATGAGCAGTTCTTC. It yields the protein CASSLLNEQFF.